The 2 T cell receptor beta chains given below trace back to one sample, sequenced in a study of blood T cell repertoires in COVID-19. TCRdb keeps only in-frame clones here, not all; method: immunoSEQ multiplex PCR. The sample consists of around 300,000 clones, around 86% of them appearing once. Sequencing was performed on peripheral blood. These receptors were obtained from a young woman with active or convalescent COVID-19.

The CDR3 nucleotides read TGTGCCAGCAGTCTAGGGGGAAGAGGGTCACCCCTCCACTTT. Translated, it gives CASSLGGRGSPLHF. The chain links TRBV6-2 or TRBV6-3 to TRBJ1-6; a weak D match, TRBD1 (6 bases). Trimming pared 5 bases from V and 10 bases from J, leaving 15 bases between. Germline V gene data show CDR1 as MNHEY and CDR2 as SVGEGT. This CDR3 has 14 residues.

V is TRBV18 and J is TRBJ2-7; D gene unclear. The CDR3 totals 15 residues. Germline loops: CDR1 KGHSH, CDR2 LQKENI. Trimming removed 3 bases at V and 0 bases at J, with 12 bases between. This CDR3 is CASSPRTSGSYEQYF. In nucleotides, the CDR3 is TGTGCCAGCTCACCGAGAACCTCTGGCTCCTACGAGCAGTACTTC.